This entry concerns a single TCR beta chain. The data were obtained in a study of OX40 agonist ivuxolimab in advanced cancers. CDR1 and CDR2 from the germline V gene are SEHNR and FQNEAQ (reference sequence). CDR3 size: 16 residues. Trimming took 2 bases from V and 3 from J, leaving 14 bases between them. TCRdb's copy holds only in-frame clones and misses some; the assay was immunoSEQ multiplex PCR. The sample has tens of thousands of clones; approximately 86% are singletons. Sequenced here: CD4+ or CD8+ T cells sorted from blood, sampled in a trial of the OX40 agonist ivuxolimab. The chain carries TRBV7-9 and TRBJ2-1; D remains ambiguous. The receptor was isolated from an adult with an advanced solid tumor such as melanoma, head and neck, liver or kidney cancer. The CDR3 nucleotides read TGTGCCAGCAGCTTACTGAGTGGGCGGAACTACAATGAGCAGTTCTTC. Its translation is CASSLLSGRNYNEQFF.